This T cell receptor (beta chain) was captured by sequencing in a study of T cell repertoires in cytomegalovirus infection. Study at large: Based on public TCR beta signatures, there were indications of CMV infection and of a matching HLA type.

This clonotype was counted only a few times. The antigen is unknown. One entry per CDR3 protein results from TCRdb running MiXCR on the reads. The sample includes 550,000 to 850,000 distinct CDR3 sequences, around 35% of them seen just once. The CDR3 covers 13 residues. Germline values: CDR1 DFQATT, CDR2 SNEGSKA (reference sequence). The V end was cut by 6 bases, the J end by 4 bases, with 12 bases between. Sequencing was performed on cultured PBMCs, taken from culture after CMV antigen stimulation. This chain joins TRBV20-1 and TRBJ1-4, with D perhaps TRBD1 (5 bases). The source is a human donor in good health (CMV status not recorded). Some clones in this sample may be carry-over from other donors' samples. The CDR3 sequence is CSAPDTLNEKLFF. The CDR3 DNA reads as TGCAGTGCCCCGGACACCCTTAATGAAAAACTGTTTTTT.